The sequence of this T cell receptor (beta chain) was determined in a study of cytomegalovirus exposure and HLA in healthy donors. Study-wide results and caveats: It was reportedly the case that the classifier diagnosed cytomegalovirus status with high specificity and sensitivity. The productive fraction for most TCR beta V segments was about 90% or about 30% in an earlier analysis. TCR beta chains associated with HLA were, in a later analysis, more clonally expanded than equally common others.

The sample holds a few counts of this clone. The antigen is unknown. Both 60 Vbeta primers and 13 Jbeta primers went into the PCR. The protocol was immunoSEQ multiplex PCR, while the TCRdb copy is restricted to in-frame clones and leaves out a portion. The data hold approximately 150,000 clones, with around two thirds observed a single time. Germline CDR1 and CDR2: SGHDT and YYEEEE. Trimming removed 5 bases at V and 8 bases at J, with 16 bases between. This CDR3 contains 13 residues. The sequenced material came from PBMCs. This TCR was sampled from a young man in good health and CMV-seropositive. The gene calls are TRBV5-6 and TRBJ1-1; no firm D call. CDR3 bases: TGTGCCAGCAGAGCGGGTGGGGTGGGGGAAGCTTTCTTT. Translated, it gives CASRAGGVGEAFF.